This T cell receptor beta chain is from a study of blood T cells in healthy people across ages. Sample-barcoded 5' priming and a J-beta primer mix drove a second PCR of roughly 6 to 12 cycles. A single record per CDR3 protein comes from TCRdb applying MiXCR to the 5' RACE reads. Of over 1,300,000 distinct CDR3 sequences listed, roughly 60% are singletons. Study-wide findings and caveats: In the absence of known donor CMV status, changes in expanded clonotypes were possibly confounded.

This CDR3 spans 13 amino acids. Trimming took 6 bases from V and 6 from J, leaving 15 bases between them. Germline V gene sequence: CDR1 MNHEY, CDR2 SMNVEV (reference sequence). The authors isolated at least 7 million PBMCs per sample. Of note for this clonotype: Its antigen is not known.

The V and J genes are TRBV27 and TRBJ2-7; TRBD2 might be the D (6 bases). The TCR originated in a man between 18 and 35 years old in good health. The material sequenced was blood. CDR3 protein: CASSAGRGGEQYF. Here the CDR3 DNA reads TGTGCCAGCAGCGCCGGACGGGGAGGCGAGCAGTACTTC.